This note documents a single T cell receptor beta chain sequence. What this receptor recognizes is not known. No base qualities exist here, and no much larger clone lies one base off it. The data stem from a study of blood T cell repertoires in COVID-19 (dated by TCRdb to between 2020 and 2021). A note on the overall study: Samples from collaborators originated in the United States, Italy and Spain and spanned both the acute and convalescent phases of COVID-19. The prospective study material was composed of cDNA or gDNA derived from T cells, B-cell-depleted T cells, or PBMCs. Deeply sampled blood TCRbeta repertoires from subjects exposed to, actively infected with, or recovered from COVID-19 were included in the dataset. The repertoires were made available in a free public database intended to serve as a resource for research on the immune response to SARS-CoV-2. Samples were obtained from the ongoing ImmuneRACE study (first 160 participants) and from 1,254 subjects provided by 6 global collaborators. Nearly every sample came with metadata listing a de-identified subject ID, COVID-19 status, age in years and sex. HLA class I and class II types, where available, came from metadata supplied by the sample provider rather than from assay-based typing.

Broader findings and caveats from the paper: Clinical and demographic metadata were provided uncurated, with the amount varying by source and participant.

Between the V and J ends, shortened by 6 bases and 4 bases respectively, the junction contains 13 bases. The CDR3 contains 15 residues, cysteine and phenylalanine counted. Only the CDR3 DNA is retained, 45 bases long and in frame from the first base. CDR1 KGHSH and CDR2 LQKENI are derived from the germline V gene. Whole blood was collected in K2EDTA tubes by collaborating institutions according to the institutions' own protocols. For TCRbeta analysis, collaborators shipped samples in one of three forms: frozen whole blood, isolated PBMCs, or DNA extracted from either of those sample types. TCRbeta CDR3 regions were amplified from genomic DNA using the immunoSEQ Assay, a bias-controlled multiplex PCR. Regarding the original processing steps: Within the assay, amplification of reference gene primers was used to estimate how many nucleated cells each sample contained. To quantify the absolute abundance of each unique TCRbeta CDR3 rearrangement, sequence reads were collapsed and filtered. Productive Simpson clonality was computed per sample as the square root of Simpson's diversity index over productive rearrangements. Here the immuneACCESS table is served through TCRdb, limited to in-frame sequences with V and J called. Missing clones are a known gap in these copies; in checked studies unresolved V genes cover under half, and the rest lacks a known reason. Clonal size and the V and J genes are those of that table, whereas D and trimming came from the DNA. The sample table records approximately 150,000 clones; 81% of these occur just once. The biggest ten clones account for roughly 9.6% of the sample.

The V and J segments used are TRBV18 and TRBJ2-6, with TRBD1 tentatively as D gene (7 bases match). The clonotype comes from a man aged 55 to 70 with active or convalescent COVID-19. Material for sequencing was peripheral blood. In nucleotides, the sequence is TGTGCCAGCTCGGGGGGACAGTCCGGGGCCAACGTCCTGACTTTC. It translates as CASSGGQSGANVLTF.